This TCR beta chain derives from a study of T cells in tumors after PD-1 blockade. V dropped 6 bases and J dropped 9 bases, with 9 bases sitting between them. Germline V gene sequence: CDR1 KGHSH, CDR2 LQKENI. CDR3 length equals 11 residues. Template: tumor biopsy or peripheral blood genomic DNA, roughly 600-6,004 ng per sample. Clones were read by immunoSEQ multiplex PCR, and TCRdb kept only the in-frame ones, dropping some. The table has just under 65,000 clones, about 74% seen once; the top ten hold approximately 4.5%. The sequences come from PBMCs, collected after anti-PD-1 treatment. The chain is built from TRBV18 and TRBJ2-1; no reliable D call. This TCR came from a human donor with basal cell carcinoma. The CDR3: CASSADGEQFF. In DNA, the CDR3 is TGTGCCAGCTCCGCGGACGGTGAGCAGTTCTTC.